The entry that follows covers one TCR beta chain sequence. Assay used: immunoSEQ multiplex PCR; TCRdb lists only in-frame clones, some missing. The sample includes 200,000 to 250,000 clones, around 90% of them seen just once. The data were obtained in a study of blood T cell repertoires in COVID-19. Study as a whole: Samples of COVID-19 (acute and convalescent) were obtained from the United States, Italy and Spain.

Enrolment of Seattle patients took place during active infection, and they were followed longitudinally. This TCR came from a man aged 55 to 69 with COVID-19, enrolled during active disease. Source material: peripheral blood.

CDR3 in amino acids: CASSRDRGGTYEQYF. For the CDR3, the DNA is TGTGCCAGCAGCCGGGACAGGGGTGGAACCTACGAGCAGTACTTC. The rearrangement links TRBV5-4 to TRBJ2-7, with 10 bases aligning to TRBD1. Losses at the gene ends were 4 bases for V and 2 bases for J; bases not matched to a gene: 6. Germline V lookup: CDR1 SGHNT, CDR2 YYREEE (reference sequence). The CDR3 sequence is 15 residues long.